This entry concerns a single T cell receptor (beta chain). The antigen it recognizes is unknown. There are no base qualities to consult, and no much larger clone falls within one base. A single peripheral blood draw of around 100 mL on average was collected from each donor into heparinised tubes. A BD FACSAria II was used to sort naive, central memory, regulatory and stem cell-like memory CD4+ T cells with a panel that included CD45RO, CCR7, CD25, CD127, CD95 and CD27. A purity above 95% was achieved for all sorted populations. Right away, PBMCs were isolated by Lymphoprep density gradient centrifugation and were stained directly, with no culture step. Samples were stained and sorted in pairs, with one healthy donor and one patient per experiment, so that batch effects were minimized. The entry originates in a study of beta chain features in type 1 diabetes (dated by TCRdb to about 2018). In terms of the full investigation: No differences in mean age, gender distribution, total cell number or subset yield were found between patients and healthy donors. The study compared the TCRB repertoires of sorted circulating CD4+ T cell subsets in recently diagnosed type 1 diabetes patients with those in matched healthy donors. Naive and central memory subsets were obtained from all 30 or so donors, but regulatory and stem cell-like memory subsets were isolated from only 8 patients and roughly eight healthy donors. A total of roughly 99 million sorted cells were examined across all samples, and the number of cells per subset was strongly correlated with RNA yield.

According to the germline V gene (reference sequence), CDR1 reads SEHNR and CDR2 reads FQNEAQ. From its cysteine to its phenylalanine, the CDR3 spans 13 amino acids. Only the CDR3 DNA is retained, 39 bases long and in frame from the first base. Cut back by 5 bases and 2 bases, the V and J ends lie 8 bases apart. The High Capacity cDNA Reverse Transcription Kit was used to reverse transcribe all of the isolated RNA, meaning that expressed TCRB transcripts were what got sequenced. Naive, central memory and regulatory T cell samples underwent deep immunoSEQ sequencing, averaging approximately 3.3 million total reads per sample. Sorted cells were lysed in RLT buffer, and RNA was extracted using DNase-treated RNeasy Micro or Mini kits according to cell number. To prevent cross-contamination, every cell subset was processed on its own, while patient and healthy donor samples were processed together. The immunoSEQ multiplex PCR was used to amplify TCRB sequences from cDNA, yielding 87-bp fragments that span the CDR3 region. The amplicons were sequenced using the Illumina HiSeq platform. As for how the authors treated the data: PCR bias was corrected computationally using synthetic template baselines, and reads within Hamming distance 2 were collapsed, with unmergeable singletons discarded. Reads were aligned against IMGT so that V, D and J genes, CDR3 length and insertions or deletions at six rearrangement sites could be assigned. Within each subset, clonotype counts were normalized to the number of sorted cells before true diversity and Gini coefficients were calculated with the tcR R package. The overlap coefficient, calculated on TCRB nucleotide sequences, was used to measure repertoire sharing. As a proxy for the pre-selection repertoire, out-of-frame TCRB sequences from naive cells were analyzed. Entries here come from immuneACCESS through TCRdb and include only in-frame sequences with V and J called. Some clones fail to appear in such tables; in the studies checked, an unresolved V gene covers under half of the shortfall, and the cause of the remainder is unknown. That table gives V, J and clone size, and the DNA gave D and trimming. Across this sample there are about half a million clones, with around 10% seen only once. Approximately 0.05% of the sample belongs to the ten largest clones.

Findings and caveats that apply to the study as a whole: Fewer insertions and more nucleotide deletions at VDJ recombination sites were observed in patients with type 1 diabetes, implying thymic rearrangement abnormalities. A moderate but significant shortening of TCRB CDR3 length was observed in type 1 diabetes patients in all four CD4+ subsets. Because cDNA rather than genomic DNA was sequenced, highly expressing activated cells could have been over-represented, although no difference in activation and CD3 levels was found between groups. Because small numbers of individuals were included in the HLA sub-analyses, any influence of HLA type on TCRB rearrangement was left unresolved. Shorter templates might have been favored by PCR, but patient and control samples were amplified and corrected together, so both groups would have been affected equally by any skew. Naive, central memory and regulatory TCRB repertoires appeared more similar among patients than among healthy donors.

The V gene is TRBV7-9 and the J gene is TRBJ2-3; the D region possibly corresponds to TRBD1 (5 bases align). Input material: naive CD4+ T cells from blood. What this sample's cell subset or site label stands for: true naive CD4+ T cells. The receptor's source is a woman aged 18 to 35 in good health. CDR3 loop: CASSPGLTDTQYF. In nucleotides, the sequence is TGTGCCAGCAGCCCAGGGCTCACAGATACGCAGTATTTT.